Shown below are 17 T cell receptor beta chains from a single sample sequenced in a study of T cell responses to AZD1222 COVID-19 vaccine. TCRdb's table, derived via immunoSEQ multiplex PCR, lists solely in-frame clones and lacks some. This table has about 150,000 clones, around 90% appearing once. Source: peripheral blood, taken on day 0 of AZD1222 vaccination. The receptors come from an adult in good health.

The sample holds one count of this clone. This chain links TRBV6-5 with TRBJ2-5; D gene ambiguous. Germline values: CDR1 MNHEY, CDR2 SVGAGI. Trimming stripped 10 bases from V and 3 bases from J, with 21 bases between. CDR3 length equals 15 residues. DNA for the CDR3: TGTGCCACCGGGTCCACCCGACCGAGAGAAGAGACCCAGTACTTC. It yields the protein CATGSTRPREETQYF.

V and J are TRBV23-1 and TRBJ1-5; weak D call: TRBD1 (5 bases). TRBV23-1 is placed among ORFs of uncertain function. V was pared by 0 bases and J by 1 base, with 10 bases between. The CDR3 loop spans 16 amino acids. CDR3 sequence: CASSQSRGESNQPQHF. The CDR3 nucleotides read TGCGCCAGCAGTCAATCAAGGGGCGAGAGCAATCAGCCCCAGCATTTT.

A single count supports this clone. J is TRBJ1-1 and V is TRBV7-8; the D gene is possibly TRBD1 (6 bases). The CDR3 has 14 amino acids. CDR1 and CDR2 from the germline V gene are SGHVS and FQNEAQ. Trimming cost V 3 bases and J 1 base, with 9 bases left between them. The CDR3 protein is CASSFGQSNTEAFF. The DNA of the CDR3 is TGTGCCAGCAGCTTCGGACAGTCGAACACTGAAGCTTTCTTT.

The chain couples TRBV4-1 to TRBJ1-1; 11 nucleotides match TRBD1. The junction had 10 bases not matched to a gene; V was cut back by 0 bases and J by 4 bases. Germline lookup yields CDR1 MGHRA and CDR2 YSYEKL. The CDR3 contains 18 residues. CDR3 protein: CASSQDPLGQGGSTEAFF. The CDR3 nucleotides are TGCGCCAGCAGCCAAGATCCTTTGGGACAGGGGGGATCCACTGAAGCTTTCTTT.

The V gene is TRBV9, the J gene TRBJ1-2; D not certain. V lost 3 bases, J lost 4 bases, and 10 bases lay in between. Germline V gene data show CDR1 as SGDLS and CDR2 as YYNGEE. The CDR3 extends over 13 amino acids. The CDR3 sequence: CASSAGSRYGYTF. In DNA, the CDR3 is TGTGCCAGCAGCGCGGGATCACGCTATGGCTACACCTTC.

The chain has TRBV5-6 and TRBJ1-5; tentatively, D is TRBD1 (6 bases). Germline CDR1 is SGHDT and CDR2 is YYEEEE. The V and J ends lost 3 bases and 6 bases respectively, with 16 bases between them. The CDR3 has 15 residues. The CDR3 DNA is TGTGCCAGCAGCTCCCAGGGGTTGATGGGTCAGCCCCAGCATTTT. Protein: CASSSQGLMGQPQHF.

The rearrangement joins TRBV5-1 to TRBJ2-3; 11 bases match TRBD2. This CDR3 region has 15 residues. V was pared by 0 bases and J by 6 bases, with 3 bases of the junction left unmatched. Germline loops: CDR1 SGHRS, CDR2 YFSETQ. This chain's CDR3 is CASSLGLAGLDTQYF. For the CDR3, the DNA is TGCGCCAGCAGCTTGGGACTAGCGGGACTCGATACGCAGTATTTT.

A remark on this clone: In the same sample, other DNA sequences code for this CDR3. The CDR3 DNA is TGTGCCAGCAGTTCCCGTTACGAGCAGTACTTC. Amino acids: CASSSRYEQYF. The chain has TRBV12-3 or TRBV12-4 and TRBJ2-7; D is uncertain. CDR3 size: 11 residues. V lost 4 bases to trimming and J lost 4 bases, with 5 bases between them.

The J gene is TRBJ2-5, the V gene TRBV9, with D tentatively TRBD2 (6 bases). Trimming pared 4 bases from V and 2 bases from J, leaving 12 bases between. The germline CDR1 and CDR2 sequences are SGDLS and YYNGEE. This CDR3 comprises 14 residues. CDR3 in amino acids: CASSLASHQETQYF. In DNA form, the CDR3 reads TGTGCCAGCAGCCTAGCGTCCCATCAAGAGACCCAGTACTTC.

V and J are TRBV3-1 (or the pseudogene TRBV3-2) and TRBJ1-1; D gene unclear. V lost 1 base to trimming and J lost 3 bases, with 9 bases between them. The V gene's germline CDR1 is LGHDT and CDR2 YNNKEL (reference sequence). This CDR3 is 14 amino acids long. The CDR3 nucleotides read TGTGCCAGCAGCCAAGGTGGCCGGGACACTGAAGCTTTCTTT. Translating gives CASSQGGRDTEAFF.

The chain carries TRBV30 and TRBJ1-5, with D unresolved. The CDR3 consists of 13 residues. From germline, CDR1 is GTSNPN and CDR2 SVGIG (reference sequence). V dropped 5 bases and J dropped 6 bases, with 14 bases sitting between them. This CDR3 is CAWSSAVSQPQHF. The CDR3 DNA is TGTGCCTGGTCCTCCGCAGTTAGTCAGCCCCAGCATTTT.

The chain recombines TRBV2 with TRBJ1-2, with 9 bases identical to TRBD1. CDR1 and CDR2 from the germline V gene are SNHLY and FYNNEI. Trimming cost V 6 bases and J 6 bases; bases outside gene matches: 8. The CDR3 has 14 residues. The CDR3 loop reads CASRASGTGHGYTF. The CDR3, as DNA: TGTGCCAGCAGGGCCTCCGGGACAGGGCATGGCTACACCTTC. Variable domain in full (rest from reference TRBV2 and TRBJ1-2): EPEVTQTPSHQVTQMGQEVILRCVPISNHLYFYWYRQILGQKVEFLVSFYNNEISEKSEIFDDQFSVERPDGSNFTLKIRSTKLEDSAMYFCASRASGTGHGYTFGSGTRLTVV.

The chain is built from TRBV19 and TRBJ2-7, with no clear D. The CDR3 is 12 residues long. The ends were cut back, 5 bases at V and 4 bases at J, with 9 bases in the middle. CDR1 and CDR2 from the germline V gene are LNHDA and SQIVND (reference sequence). CDR3 region: CASSATKYEQYF. CDR3 sequence (DNA): TGTGCCAGTAGTGCAACAAAGTACGAGCAGTACTTC. The full variable domain, rest sourced from reference TRBV19 and TRBJ2-7, is DGGITQSPKYLFRKEGQNVTLSCEQNLNHDAMYWYRQDPGQGLRLIYYSQIVNDFQKGDIAEGYSVSREKKESFPLTVTSAQKNPTAFYLCASSATKYEQYFGPGTRLTVT.

J is TRBJ1-2 and V is TRBV7-2; a weak D match, TRBD1 (5 bases). The germline CDR1 and CDR2 sequences are SGHTA and FQGNSA. V dropped 6 bases and J dropped 7 bases, with 21 bases sitting between them. CDR3 length: 15 amino acids. The CDR3 region is CASRSPRQGGGGYTF. Written as DNA, the CDR3 is TGTGCCAGCAGGTCCCCTCGTCAGGGCGGTGGTGGCTACACCTTC.

The chain joins TRBV19 to TRBJ2-6; D unresolved. Germline lookup yields CDR1 LNHDA and CDR2 SQIVND (reference sequence). Trimming removed 6 bases at V and 2 bases at J, with 5 bases between. The CDR3 consists of 13 residues. The CDR3 nucleotides are TGTGCCAGTAGCCATACTGGGGCCAACGTCCTGACTTTC. This codes for CASSHTGANVLTF.

This rearrangement joins TRBV6-6 to TRBJ2-2, with a tentative D call TRBD2 (5 bases). This CDR3 has 14 residues. Germline V lookup: CDR1 MNHNY, CDR2 SVGAGI (reference sequence). V lost 7 bases and J lost 3, with 12 bases in between. Here the CDR3 DNA reads TGTGCCAGCACGGGGAGCGTCGACACCGGGGAGCTGTTTTTT. Translation: CASTGSVDTGELFF.

DNA of the CDR3: TGTGCCAGCAGCCTAAGCGGAGGGTTCAATGGCTACACCTTC. Protein sequence: CASSLSGGFNGYTF. The chain combines TRBV6-5 with TRBJ1-2; D is unresolved. This CDR3 contains 14 residues. In germline, CDR1 is MNHEY, CDR2 SVGAGI. V was cut by 6 bases and J by 6 bases, with 17 bases left in between.